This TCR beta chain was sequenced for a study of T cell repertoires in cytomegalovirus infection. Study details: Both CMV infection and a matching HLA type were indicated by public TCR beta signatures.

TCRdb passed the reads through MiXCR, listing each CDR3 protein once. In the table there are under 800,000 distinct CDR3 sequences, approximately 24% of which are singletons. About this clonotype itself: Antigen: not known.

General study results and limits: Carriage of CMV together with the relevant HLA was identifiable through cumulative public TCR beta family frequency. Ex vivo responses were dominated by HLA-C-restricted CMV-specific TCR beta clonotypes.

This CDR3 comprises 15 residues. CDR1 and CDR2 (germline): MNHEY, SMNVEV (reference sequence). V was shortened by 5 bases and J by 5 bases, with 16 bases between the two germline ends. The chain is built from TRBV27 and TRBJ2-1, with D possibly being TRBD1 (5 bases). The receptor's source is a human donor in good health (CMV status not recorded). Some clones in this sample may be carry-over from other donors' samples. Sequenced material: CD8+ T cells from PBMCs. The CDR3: CASSQSIIGDNEQFF. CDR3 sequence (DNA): TGTGCCAGCAGTCAATCCATCATAGGGGACAATGAGCAGTTCTTC.